In its sample, the clone carrying this T cell receptor (beta chain) was seen a few times. Antigen specificity is unknown. Caucasian, healthy and from Russia, the donors were aged between about 6 and 90. The sample is drawn from a study of blood T cells in healthy people across ages. At the level of the study: Researchers report that template switching captured about one barcoded beta molecule per two T cells.

Trimming stripped 5 bases from V and 1 base from J, with 17 bases between. Looked up from germline, CDR1 is SGHTA and CDR2 is FQGNSA. This CDR3 has 16 residues. The use of a sample-barcoded 5' primer and a J-beta primer mix characterized a second PCR of about 6 to 12 cycles. All samples yielded 3 million or more CDR3-containing paired-end reads. Each CDR3 protein gets one entry after TCRdb re-called the 5' RACE reads with MiXCR. The sample carries 450,000 to 700,000 distinct CDR3 sequences, 25% to 30% recorded once. Study-level findings and limits: In these data, TCR beta diversity tracked strongly with naive T cell percentage.

The clonotype originates from a woman in her 70s in good health. The sequenced material came from blood. The chain uses TRBV7-2 and TRBJ2-5; D possibly corresponds to TRBD2 (6 bases). The CDR3, as DNA: TGTGCCAGCAGCCTTACCTCAGGAGCGGGCCAAGAGACCCAGTACTTC. It is translated as CASSLTSGAGQETQYF.